The 17 T cell receptor beta chains below were found in one sample sequenced in a study of T cells in Graves' hyperthyroidism and ophthalmopathy. Amplification targeted TCR beta CDR3 regions from RNA transcripts. First-round RT-PCR of the TCR CDR3 relied on the HTBI primer set. TCRdb reprocessed the multiplex PCR reads via MiXCR and lists one record per CDR3 protein. This sample yields hundreds of thousands of distinct CDR3 sequences, of which approximately 14% are seen a single time; roughly 10% belongs to the top ten. The sequenced sample consisted of blood. These receptors originate from a woman aged 18 to 35 with Graves' hyperthyroidism.

This clonotype was found a few times. V gene TRBV6-1 combines with J gene TRBJ2-5; D is perhaps TRBD2 (6 bases). CDR1 and CDR2 from the germline V gene are MNHNS and SASEGT. V lost 8 bases and J lost 5, with 24 bases in between. CDR3 size: 16 residues. CDR3 in amino acids: CASCGAAGQLVETQYF. CDR3 sequence (DNA): TGTGCCAGCTGCGGGGCGGCGGGGCAATTGGTGGAGACCCAGTACTTC.

This clonotype was seen at least ten times. The J gene is TRBJ2-1, the V gene TRBV12-3 or TRBV12-4; TRBD2 aligns across 8 bases. There are 17 residues in the CDR3. J gave up 8 bases and V 6 bases, and 18 bases lay outside the gene matches. The CDR3 reads CASSSGGGPAGVYEQFF. The DNA of the CDR3 is TGTGCCAGCAGCTCCGGGGGGGGGCCAGCGGGAGTTTATGAGCAGTTCTTC.

Ten or more counts support this clonotype. V usage is TRBV20-1 and J usage is TRBJ2-7; 8 bases map to TRBD2. From germline, CDR1 is DFQATT and CDR2 SNEGSKA (reference sequence). V was clipped by 1 base and J by 3 bases; unmatched bases: 17. The CDR3 sequence is 18 residues long. The CDR3, as DNA: TGCAGTGCTAGAGGATTGAAGCGGGAGCCCAGCGTATACTACGAGCAGTACTTC. The encoded protein is CSARGLKREPSVYYEQYF.

This clonotype turned up a few times. The J gene is TRBJ2-3, the V gene TRBV4-3, with unresolved D. From germline, CDR1 is LGHNA and CDR2 YSLEER. This CDR3 contains 11 residues. V dropped 1 base and J dropped 7 bases, with 3 bases sitting between them. This CDR3 is CASSQGYTQYF. As DNA, the CDR3 is TGCGCCAGCAGCCAAGGATATACGCAGTATTTT.

This clonotype was counted many times. This sequence joins TRBV30 and TRBJ2-3; D remains unclear. Looked up from germline, CDR1 is GTSNPN and CDR2 is SVGIG (reference sequence). Trimming took 0 bases from V and 9 from J, leaving 7 bases between them. The CDR3 spans 11 residues. The CDR3 sequence: CAWSVVGTQYF. The CDR3 bases are TGTGCCTGGAGTGTTGTCGGGACGCAGTATTTT. The full variable domain, in which reference TRBV30 and TRBJ2-3 provide the parts outside the CDR3, is SQTIHQWPATLVQPVGSPLSLECTVEGTSNPNLYWYRQAAGRGLQLLFYSVGIGQISSEVPQNLSASRPQDRQFILSSKKLLLSDSGFYLCAWSVVGTQYFGPGTRLTVL.

This clonotype was detected ten times or more. The rearrangement links TRBV5-6 to TRBJ1-6; D is possibly TRBD1 (5 bases). Trimming took off 0 bases at V and 8 bases at J, with 18 bases between the two ends. This CDR3 has 17 amino acids. Looked up from germline, CDR1 is SGHDT and CDR2 is YYEEEE. For the CDR3, the DNA is TGTGCCAGCAGCTTGGCCGGGGGATGGAACAGTGATTCACCCCTCCACTTT. Translating gives CASSLAGGWNSDSPLHF.

This clonotype occurred many times. The gene calls are TRBV20-1 and TRBJ2-1; D is unclear. CDR1 DFQATT and CDR2 SNEGSKA come from the germline V gene (reference sequence). V dropped 4 bases and J dropped 2 bases, with 15 bases sitting between them. CDR3 size: 15 residues. This chain's CDR3 is CSATTRPTPYNEQFF. CDR3 DNA sequence: TGCAGTGCTACGACAAGGCCTACCCCCTACAATGAGCAGTTCTTC.

The CDR3 sequence is CASRLAGGLSYEQYF. Here the CDR3 DNA reads TGTGCCAGCAGACTAGCGGGAGGTCTTTCCTACGAGCAGTACTTC. V gene TRBV28 combines with J gene TRBJ2-7, with 12 bases fitting TRBD2. The germline CDR1 and CDR2 sequences are MDHEN and SYDVKM. The CDR3 has 15 amino acids. Trimming took 6 bases from V and 1 from J; bases not matched to a gene: 4.

This clonotype was detected many times. For the CDR3, the DNA is TGCAGTGCTAGAGAATTAGCGGGAGATAGGGGCGGGTGGCAAGAGACCCAGTACTTC. It yields the protein CSARELAGDRGGWQETQYF. The chain couples TRBV20-1 to TRBJ2-5, with TRBD2 matching over 9 bases. The CDR3 totals 19 residues. V trimming: 0 bases; J trimming: 2 bases; junction bases outside the gene matches: 16. The V gene's germline CDR1 is DFQATT and CDR2 SNEGSKA (reference sequence).

In this sample, this clonotype turned up a few times. This sequence joins TRBV4-1 and TRBJ1-5, with no clear D. The germline V gene encodes CDR1 MGHRA and CDR2 YSYEKL. There are 17 residues in the CDR3. Trimming left V 3 bases short and J 2 bases short, with 17 bases between. The CDR3, as DNA: TGCGCCAGCAGCCACACACAGAGACGCTTCGGCAATCAGCCCCAGCATTTT. It specifies CASSHTQRRFGNQPQHF.

This clonotype turned up a few times. The V and J genes are TRBV9 and TRBJ2-4; 8 bases align to TRBD1. CDR3 length equals 15 residues. Trimming at V came to 0 bases and at J to 8 bases, leaving 7 bases not matched to a gene. Germline values: CDR1 SGDLS, CDR2 YYNGEE. DNA of the CDR3: TGTGCCAGCAGCGTAGCCGGGACAGGCTGGGACATTCAGTACTTC. It yields the protein CASSVAGTGWDIQYF.

The table lists this clonotype with many counts. This chain links TRBV30 with TRBJ2-1; tentatively, D is TRBD2 (5 bases). V gave up 3 bases and J gave up 8 bases, with 14 bases separating them. Germline V gene lookup returns CDR1 GTSNPN and CDR2 SVGIG (reference sequence). The CDR3 loop spans 13 amino acids. The DNA for the CDR3 is TGTGCCTGGAGGGCTAGCTGGTTCGATGAGCAGTTCTTC. It encodes CAWRASWFDEQFF.

V usage is TRBV2 and J usage is TRBJ1-2; D is ambiguous. V lost 9 bases and J 1 base, leaving 6 bases between the germline ends. The CDR3 loop spans 11 amino acids. CDR1 SNHLY and CDR2 FYNNEI come from the germline V gene. The CDR3: CARGSNYGYTF. The CDR3, as DNA: TGTGCCAGAGGAAGTAACTATGGCTACACCTTC.

In its sample, this clonotype was seen a few times. The CDR3 protein is CASSGRGRRETQYF. In nucleotides, the CDR3 is TGTGCCAGCAGCGGGCGGGGCAGGCGAGAGACCCAGTACTTC. The gene calls are TRBV3-1 and TRBJ2-5; D may be TRBD2 (6 bases). The CDR3 sequence is 14 residues long. CDR1 and CDR2 from the germline V gene are LGHDT and YNNKEL (reference sequence). V was cut by 5 bases and J by 4 bases, with 14 bases left in between.

This clonotype was recorded at least ten times. The V and J genes are TRBV7-2 and TRBJ2-1, with D maybe TRBD1 (5 bases). Germline values: CDR1 SGHTA, CDR2 FQGNSA. The V end was cut by 1 base, the J end by 1 base, with 11 bases between. The CDR3 spans 16 residues. CDR3 sequence reads: CASSLDWGRSYNEQFF. CDR3 sequence (DNA): TGTGCCAGCAGCTTAGACTGGGGCCGGTCCTACAATGAGCAGTTCTTC.

This clonotype has just a few counts. This chain joins TRBV4-1 and TRBJ2-7; 9 nucleotides line up with TRBD1. The CDR3 covers 17 residues. V lost 2 bases to trimming and J lost 3 bases; unmatched junction nucleotides: 11. Per germline, CDR1 MGHRA and CDR2 YSYEKL. This CDR3 is CASSQLKGTGLNYEQYF. CDR3 in DNA: TGCGCCAGCAGCCAACTTAAGGGGACAGGGCTGAACTACGAGCAGTACTTC.

The table lists this clonotype with a few counts. The chain combines TRBV9 with TRBJ2-3, with TRBD2 matching over 7 bases. Germline-derived CDR1 and CDR2 are SGDLS and YYNGEE. Trimming removed 0 bases from V and 3 bases from J; junction bases left unmatched: 4. The CDR3 length is 15 residues. DNA of the CDR3: TGTGCCAGCAGCGTAGAGGGAGGGAGAACAGATACGCAGTATTTT. Translation: CASSVEGGRTDTQYF.